The next 30 T cell receptor beta chains were all read from a single sample in a study of Graves' ophthalmopathy and Graves' hyperthyroidism. From RNA, the CDR3 regions of TCR beta chains were amplified and sequenced. Following a first-round RT-PCR that used HTBI primers, a second-round multiplex PCR was carried out. TCRdb fed the multiplex PCR reads into MiXCR, producing one record per CDR3 protein. The repertoire holds approximately 640,000 distinct CDR3 sequences, roughly two fifths seen once, with around 3% in the top ten. Sequenced: peripheral blood. Receptors were obtained from an adult man with Graves' ophthalmopathy.

The rearrangement links TRBV19 to TRBJ1-1; D is possibly TRBD1 (5 bases). The V end was cut by 1 base, the J end by 5 bases, with 17 bases between. The CDR3 extends over 16 amino acids. Germline values: CDR1 LNHDA, CDR2 SQIVND (reference sequence). The CDR3 nucleotides read TGTGCCAGTAGTATAGGGGGAGGGTCCGGGGGTACTGAAGCTTTCTTT. This sequence encodes CASSIGGGSGGTEAFF.

This clonotype was seen repeatedly, ten times or more. The V and J genes are TRBV11-2 and TRBJ2-7; no clear D gene. Germline CDR1 reads SGHAT; CDR2 reads FQNNGV. CDR3 size: 15 residues. Trimming took off 3 bases at V and 0 bases at J, with 12 bases between the two ends. The CDR3 sequence: CASSFFDALSYEQYF. The CDR3 DNA follows: TGTGCCAGCAGCTTCTTCGACGCGCTCTCCTACGAGCAGTACTTC.

This clonotype was detected many times. Germline and junction disagree at one end, which may indicate a read error. The gene calls are TRBV20-1 and TRBJ1-2; D may be TRBD1 (5 bases). Germline values: CDR1 DFQATT, CDR2 SNEGSKA (reference sequence). There are 15 residues in the CDR3. The CDR3 spells CSARGVGAMGYGYTF. The CDR3 region has the DNA TGCAGTGCGAGAGGCGTAGGGGCGATGGGCTATGGCTACACCTTC.

The J gene is TRBJ1-1, the V gene TRBV5-1; 7 bases are a match to TRBD1. Trimming removed 3 bases from V and 6 bases from J; junction bases left unmatched: 11. Germline V gene data show CDR1 as SGHRS and CDR2 as YFSETQ. The CDR3 covers 15 residues. The CDR3 is CASSSIQGRGAEAFF. CDR3 DNA: TGCGCCAGCAGCTCCATACAGGGGCGGGGGGCTGAAGCTTTCTTT.

The chain combines TRBV2 with TRBJ1-5; weak D call: TRBD1 (6 bases). The CDR3 has 14 residues. Trimming took off 6 bases at V and 3 bases at J, with 12 bases between the two ends. Germline V CDR1 and CDR2: SNHLY, FYNNEI. DNA for the CDR3: TGTGCCAGCAGCCGGACAGCCTTCAATCAGCCCCAGCATTTT. This translates into CASSRTAFNQPQHF.

A few counts support this clonotype. A much larger clone lies a single base off, so this may be a read error. The chain uses TRBV12-3 or TRBV12-4 and TRBJ2-7; TRBD2 agrees at 8 bases. V dropped 6 bases and J dropped 2; count of bases not matched to a gene: 6. The CDR3 has 14 residues. The CDR3 region is CASSTGLGAYEQYF. In nucleotides, the CDR3 is TGTGCCAGCAGCACGGGACTAGGGGCCTACGAGCAGTACTTC.

This clonotype was detected many times. CDR3 protein: CSAILPGKGGYEQYF. The CDR3 coding sequence is TGCAGTGCTATTCTTCCGGGGAAGGGGGGTTACGAGCAGTACTTC. This chain joins TRBV20-1 and TRBJ2-7, with D possibly being TRBD1 or TRBD2 (6 bases each). The V gene's germline CDR1 is DFQATT and CDR2 SNEGSKA (reference sequence). Trimming stripped 4 bases from V and 4 bases from J, with 20 bases between. This CDR3 comprises 15 residues.

The rearrangement joins TRBV7-9 to TRBJ1-1; TRBD1 might be the D (6 bases). The CDR3 is 15 residues long. The germline V and J ends were trimmed by 7 bases and 4 bases, with 19 bases remaining between them. Germline CDR1 is SEHNR and CDR2 is FQNEAQ (reference sequence). In nucleotides, the CDR3 is TGTGCCAGCATCCCTCCAGCAGGGGTTCCCACTGAAGCTTTCTTT. It specifies CASIPPAGVPTEAFF. Full variable domain (remainder filled in from reference TRBV7-9 and TRBJ1-1): DTGVSQNPRHKITKRGQNVTFRCDPISEHNRLYWYRQTLGQGPEFLTYFQNEAQLEKSRLLSDRFSAERPKGSFSTLEIQRTEQGDSAMYLCASIPPAGVPTEAFFGQGTRLTVV.

This clonotype was recorded at least ten times. This chain connects TRBV29-1 to TRBJ1-2; D gene unclear. Deletions cut 6 bases from V and 12 bases from J, with 17 bases between. This CDR3 has 11 residues. From germline, CDR1 is SQVTM and CDR2 ANQGSEA. The CDR3 bases are TGCAGCGTCCAAGTGGGGATGGTGGACACCTTC. It codes for CSVQVGMVDTF.

For the CDR3, the DNA is TGCGCCAGCAGCCAGCACAGGGCCACTAATGAAAAACTGTTTTTT. It yields the protein CASSQHRATNEKLFF. V usage is TRBV4-3 and J usage is TRBJ1-4; D might be TRBD1 (6 bases). Germline V gene lookup returns CDR1 LGHNA and CDR2 YSLEER. The V gene lost 3 bases and the J gene lost 2 bases, with 10 bases spanning the gap. The CDR3 covers 15 residues.

Worth noting for this clonotype: Relative to the germline gene, one junction end is altered; a read error may explain this. The chain joins TRBV7-9 to TRBJ2-6; 7 bases align to TRBD1. The CDR3 covers 13 residues. CDR1 and CDR2 (germline): SEHNR, FQNEAQ (reference sequence). CDR3 amino acids: CASSETGTNVLTF. The CDR3 region has the DNA TGCGCCAGCAGTGAGACAGGGACCAACGTCCTGACTTTC.

This clonotype was seen at least ten times. The rearrangement links TRBV19 to TRBJ2-7; 10 bases are shared with TRBD1. Germline CDR1 is LNHDA and CDR2 is SQIVND (reference sequence). This CDR3 has 15 residues. The trim removed 5 bases at V and 3 bases at J, leaving 7 bases unmatched. The CDR3: CASSLRTGGNYEQYF. The CDR3 DNA reads as TGTGCCAGTAGTCTGAGGACAGGGGGTAACTACGAGCAGTACTTC.

This clonotype was counted a few times. This sequence joins TRBV14 and TRBJ1-6, with TRBD1 as a possible D gene (5 bases). Germline V lookup: CDR1 SGHDN, CDR2 FVKESK. CDR3 length: 16 amino acids. The V end was cut by 5 bases, the J end by 0 bases, with 11 bases between. The CDR3 DNA follows: TGTGCCAGCAGCGGGACTGGGAGCTCCTATAATTCACCCCTCCACTTT. It translates to CASSGTGSSYNSPLHF.

The chain employs TRBV25-1 and TRBJ2-7; D possibly corresponds to TRBD1 (8 bases). Looked up from germline, CDR1 is MGHDK and CDR2 is SYGVNS. The CDR3 contains 18 residues. The germline V and J ends were trimmed by 2 bases and 1 base, with 21 bases remaining between them. The CDR3 bases are TGTGCCAGCAGTGAAGCGGGAAGCGGGACAGGAAAATCCTACGAGCAGTACTTC. Translated: CASSEAGSGTGKSYEQYF.

The V gene is TRBV7-9, the J gene TRBJ1-2; the match to TRBD1 covers 7 bases. This CDR3 comprises 14 residues. CDR1 and CDR2 (germline): SEHNR, FQNEAQ (reference sequence). V lost 11 bases, J lost 1 base, and 10 bases stayed unmatched. The CDR3 loop is CAWSSGTDNYGYTF. In DNA form, the CDR3 reads TGTGCCTGGAGTTCAGGGACAGATAACTATGGCTACACCTTC. The complete variable domain, with remaining parts taken from reference TRBV7-9 and TRBJ1-2, reads DTGVSQNPRHKITKRGQNVTFRCDPISEHNRLYWYRQTLGQGPEFLTYFQNEAQLEKSRLLSDRFSAERPKGSFSTLEIQRTEQGDSAMYLCAWSSGTDNYGYTFGSGTRLTVV.

The rearrangement uses TRBV6-1 and TRBJ2-5; D is perhaps TRBD1 (5 bases). The CDR3 is 14 amino acids. CDR1 is MNHNS and CDR2 is SASEGT in the germline V gene. V gave up 6 bases and J gave up 2 bases, with 13 bases separating them. For the CDR3, the DNA is TGTGCCAGCAGCCAAGGGGCAGCGCAAGAGACCCAGTACTTC. Translated: CASSQGAAQETQYF.

The gene calls are TRBV19 and TRBJ1-1; 9 nucleotides align to TRBD1. V was clipped by 3 bases and J by 7 bases; unmatched bases: 0. CDR1 is LNHDA and CDR2 is SQIVND in the germline V gene (reference sequence). This CDR3 has 12 residues. The CDR3 protein is CASSMDRGEAFF. The CDR3 DNA follows: TGTGCCAGTAGTATGGACAGGGGTGAAGCTTTCTTT.

As concerns this clonotype: The CDR3 carries no conserved terminal phenylalanine or tryptophan, so it likely arises from a read error. The DNA is left out, because the CDR3 cannot be placed on it with certainty; the CDR3 is given as TCRdb lists it. The J gene is TRBJ1-4, the V gene TRBV19. With termini counted, the CDR3 has 13 amino acids. Germline V gene data show CDR1 as LNHDA and CDR2 as SQIVND (reference sequence). The chain's CDR3 is CASSIVEGGLTTS.

This chain joins TRBV4-1 and TRBJ2-5, with a tentative D call TRBD2 (6 bases). The ends were cut back, 2 bases at V and 1 base at J, with 11 bases in the middle. The CDR3 consists of 15 residues. Germline V gene sequence: CDR1 MGHRA, CDR2 YSYEKL. The CDR3: CASSQSPTSQETQYF. The CDR3 DNA reads as TGCGCCAGCAGCCAATCGCCGACTAGCCAAGAGACCCAGTACTTC.

Notes on this clonotype: A much larger clone sits a single nucleotide away, making a read error possible. The chain couples TRBV4-1 to TRBJ1-2; D may be TRBD1 (5 bases). Germline V gives CDR1 MGHRA, CDR2 YSYEKL. CDR3 size: 12 residues. The CDR3 region is CACTAGSYGYTF. The DNA of the CDR3 is TGTGCCTGCACGGCAGGGAGCTATGGCTACACCTTC.

This clonotype was recorded a few times. In nucleotides, the CDR3 is TGTGCCAGCAGGCCCTTAGCGGGAGGGCCCTACGAGCAGTACTTC. Its translation is CASRPLAGGPYEQYF. V is TRBV10-3 and J is TRBJ2-7, with TRBD2 identical over 11 bases. V was clipped by 10 bases and J by 2 bases; unmatched bases: 10. Germline CDR1 and CDR2: ENHRY and SYGVKD. The CDR3 sequence is 15 residues long.

The chain employs TRBV20-1 and TRBJ1-2, with a tentative D call TRBD1 (6 bases). V lost 1 base and J 7 bases, leaving 22 bases between the germline ends. Per germline, CDR1 DFQATT and CDR2 SNEGSKA (reference sequence). This CDR3 contains 16 residues. The CDR3 region has the DNA TGCAGTGCTAGAGCGTATAGGGGGAGCGCAGAGGGTGGCTACACCTTC. This gives the protein CSARAYRGSAEGGYTF.

The chain links TRBV19 to TRBJ1-1, with TRBD1 matching over 7 bases. There are 14 residues in the CDR3. Trimming took 5 bases from V and 7 from J; bases not matched to a gene: 10. Per germline, CDR1 LNHDA and CDR2 SQIVND (reference sequence). The CDR3 loop is CASSGSRGGDEAFF. CDR3 in DNA: TGTGCCAGTAGTGGCTCCAGGGGGGGTGATGAAGCTTTCTTT.

The chain links TRBV10-3 to TRBJ1-3; D remains ambiguous. Germline-derived CDR1 and CDR2 are ENHRY and SYGVKD. This CDR3 has 14 amino acids. Here the CDR3 DNA reads TGTACCAGCAGATTACGGGGTCCTGGAAACACCATATATTTT. Translated: CTSRLRGPGNTIYF.

The chain combines TRBV7-9 with TRBJ2-7, with TRBD1 identical over 7 bases. The CDR3 length is 15 residues. V lost 5 bases, J lost 3 bases, and 10 bases stayed unmatched. CDR1 SEHNR and CDR2 FQNEAQ come from the germline V gene (reference sequence). The CDR3 DNA follows: TGTGCCAGCAGCCTCCGGACAGGTTTTGGCTACGAGCAGTACTTC. Translation: CASSLRTGFGYEQYF.

This clonotype appeared a few times. The chain uses TRBV6-1 and TRBJ1-1; perhaps TRBD1 as D (6 bases). Trimming stripped 2 bases from V and 1 base from J, with 11 bases between. This CDR3 contains 15 residues. Germline V gives CDR1 MNHNS, CDR2 SASEGT. The CDR3 coding sequence is TGTGCCAGCAGTGAAAAAAACAGGGAGAACACTGAAGCTTTCTTT. It is translated as CASSEKNRENTEAFF.

This chain uses TRBV2 with TRBJ2-5; 16 bases match TRBD2. The CDR3 loop spans 16 amino acids. V lost 6 bases and J lost 5; bases outside the gene matches: 6. CDR1 is SNHLY, CDR2 FYNNEI, per germline. The chain's CDR3 is CASRGLAGGKLETQYF. CDR3 nucleotide sequence: TGTGCCAGCAGGGGACTAGCGGGAGGGAAGTTGGAGACCCAGTACTTC. Full variable domain (remainder filled in from reference TRBV2 and TRBJ2-5): EPEVTQTPSHQVTQMGQEVILRCVPISNHLYFYWYRQILGQKVEFLVSFYNNEISEKSEIFDDQFSVERPDGSNFTLKIRSTKLEDSAMYFCASRGLAGGKLETQYFGPGTRLLVL.

This clonotype has ten or more counts. The J gene is TRBJ2-7, the V gene TRBV20-1, with D unresolved. Trimming shortened V by 3 bases and J by 7 bases, and 4 bases separated the two germline ends. This CDR3 comprises 9 residues. CDR1 is DFQATT, CDR2 SNEGSKA, per germline (reference sequence). CDR3 residues: CSASPEQYF. CDR3 DNA sequence: TGCAGTGCTAGTCCAGAGCAGTACTTC.

A note on this clonotype: This CDR3 is missing its conserved last phenylalanine or tryptophan, likely due to a read error. The V and J genes are TRBV5-5 and TRBJ1-2; the D gene is possibly TRBD1 (5 bases). V lost 5 bases and J lost 9, with 17 bases in between. This CDR3 is built from 13 residues. The V gene's germline CDR1 is SGHKS and CDR2 YYEKEE (reference sequence). CDR3 sequence reads: CASSFGTARRYTL. CDR3 bases: TGTGCCAGCAGTTTCGGGACCGCCCGTCGCTACACCCTC.

The table lists this clonotype with a few counts. The CDR3: CASSLGQGGFWPQHF. CDR3 bases: TGTGCCAGCAGCTTGGGACAGGGGGGGTTTTGGCCCCAGCATTTT. This chain joins TRBV5-6 and TRBJ1-5; TRBD1 matches 9 bases. CDR3 size: 15 residues. The V gene end was trimmed by 0 bases and the J gene end by 9 bases; junction bases not matched to a gene: 7. Germline V gene lookup returns CDR1 SGHDT and CDR2 YYEEEE. The variable domain in full, completed from reference TRBV5-6 and TRBJ1-5, reads DAGVTQSPTHLIKTRGQQVTLRCSPKSGHDTVSWYQQALGQGPQFIFQYYEEEERQRGNFPDRFSGHQFPNYSSELNVNALLLGDSALYLCASSLGQGGFWPQHFGDGTRLSIL.